Given below is one T cell receptor (beta chain) in context. This clone occurred once. Its specific antigen is unknown. No much larger clonotype is one base removed from it; base qualities were not supplied. The data are from a study of T cell responses to AZD1222 COVID-19 vaccine (dated by TCRdb to about 2021). Concerning the study at large: AZD1222 recipients whose second dose came at about 4 weeks and those whose second dose came at about 12 weeks were combined into one group, since spike-specific TCR depth and breadth did not differ between the two schedules. A total of roughly 240 trial participants underwent TCR sequencing, of whom 207 received two doses of AZD1222 and 26 received two doses of the MenACWY control vaccine. Trial participants were enrolled into age subgroups of 18-55, 56-69 and 70-plus years, which contained around 140, 26 and 57 TCR-sequenced participants, respectively.

Points the paper makes about the study in general: Reportedly, almost half of the unique spike-specific TCRs recognized epitopes lying outside the regions that are mutated in the B.1.351 and B.1.1.7 variants. Vaccine-associated CD4 TCRs spanned the whole spike protein, with dominant responses in regions 160-218 and 743-854. No day 14 peak-response samples were available, so repertoires were characterized only after the peak T cell response. The 56-69-year group was small, and its depth increase did not reach significance, likely because of low power. Only a handful of AZD1222 recipients were SARS-CoV-2 seropositive at baseline, limiting conclusions about previously exposed vaccinees. After two AZD1222 doses, spike-specific TCR breadth and depth were significantly higher than at day 0 and than in MenACWY recipients. Participants were mostly white British, with more females than males. The authors suggested clonal diversity may have been underestimated.

The CDR3 regions of human TCRbeta chains were analyzed by immunosequencing. Processing in the source paper ran as follows. TCRs in the repertoires were matched against a reference library of SARS-CoV-2-specific TCRs that had been generated with the MIRA antigen-specificity platform. Breadth was defined as the fraction of unique TCRs that were SARS-CoV-2-associated. Depth was defined as the fraction of total T cells that were SARS-CoV-2-associated. Using the MIRA data, every spike-specific TCR was mapped to the spike region that the TCR reacted to and assigned to either a CD4 or a CD8 class. Log10-transformed breadth and depth values were compared by one-way ANOVA with Sidak's multiple comparisons tests. Sourced from immuneACCESS, this table was stored by TCRdb with only in-frame sequences that have V and J called. A share of the clones is absent; for the studies checked, an unresolved V gene accounts for under half, and the remainder has no known explanation. V and J calls and clone size are copied from that table; D and trimming were computed from the DNA. This sample has 54,000 or so clones in its table, and around 89% of those were observed once. The ten largest clonotypes hold less than 2% of the sample.

The time point label corresponds to: baseline before first vaccination. Vaccinee samples came from UK trials COV001 and COV002, including a single-blind randomized controlled phase 2/3 trial of AZD1222 (ChAdOx1 nCoV-19) in healthy adults. For TCRbeta chain sequencing, PBMC samples from trial participants were taken at day 0 and at day 28 after the second dose. The CDR3 spans 18 residues, from the cysteine through the phenylalanine. Only the CDR3 portion is preserved as DNA: 54 bases, with reading frame beginning at the first base. V trim: 5 bases; J trim: 2 bases; unmatched bases: 7. CDR1 and CDR2, per the germline V gene (reference sequence), are SEHNR and FQNEAQ.

This TCR was recovered from an adult in good health. The sequences come from peripheral blood, collected on day 0 of AZD1222 vaccination. The sequence is built from TRBV7-9 and TRBJ2-1, and 15 junctional nucleotides match TRBD2. The nucleotides are TGTGCCAGCAGCGGACTAGCGGGAGGGGCAGTCGCCTACAATGAGCAGTTCTTC. Its amino acids are CASSGLAGGAVAYNEQFF.